The clone carrying this T cell receptor (beta chain) was seen ten or more times. These data come from a study of blood T cell repertoires in COVID-19. About the study: Sites in the United States, Italy and Spain provided acute and convalescent COVID-19 samples. From T cells, B-cell-depleted T cells, or PBMCs came the material, which was cDNA or gDNA.

As processed by the authors: Estimation of nucleated cell counts relied on the amplification of reference gene primers. Profiled with immunoSEQ multiplex PCR; TCRdb holds only in-frame clones, not every one. The V and J calls and clone size were taken over from that table, and D and trimming were inferred from the DNA. The table has around 88,000 clones, roughly 80% seen once. CDR1 SGHRS and CDR2 YFSETQ come from the germline V gene. This CDR3 contains 13 residues. The ends were cut back, 4 bases at V and 4 bases at J, with 12 bases in the middle. The gene calls are TRBV5-1 and TRBJ2-7; no reliable D call. The sample comprised peripheral blood. This sequence originates from a woman of 80 years or more with acute or convalescent COVID-19. The CDR3 sequence is CASSTAVVYEQYV. CDR3 nucleotides: TGCGCCAGCAGCACTGCGGTCGTGTACGAGCAGTACGTC.